This record covers a single T cell receptor (beta chain). The data are from a study of T cell changes during pregnancy in multiple sclerosis. Germline V CDR1 and CDR2: PRHDT, FYEKMQ (reference sequence). V trimming: 5 bases; J trimming: 6 bases; junction bases outside the gene matches: 7. The CDR3 runs 14 residues. Data came from immunoSEQ multiplex PCR; TCRdb stores just in-frame clones and leaves some out. The table lists roughly 99,000 clones, 92% of them singletons, with about 2% in the top ten. The clonotype comes from a female donor in good health, enrolled as a control in a pregnancy study. The specimen comprised peripheral blood, sampled after pregnancy. The rearrangement links TRBV13 to TRBJ2-7; 10 nucleotides align to TRBD2. The CDR3 sequence is CASSPLSGRVEQYF. CDR3 nucleotide sequence: TGTGCCAGCAGCCCCCTGAGCGGGAGGGTCGAGCAGTACTTC.